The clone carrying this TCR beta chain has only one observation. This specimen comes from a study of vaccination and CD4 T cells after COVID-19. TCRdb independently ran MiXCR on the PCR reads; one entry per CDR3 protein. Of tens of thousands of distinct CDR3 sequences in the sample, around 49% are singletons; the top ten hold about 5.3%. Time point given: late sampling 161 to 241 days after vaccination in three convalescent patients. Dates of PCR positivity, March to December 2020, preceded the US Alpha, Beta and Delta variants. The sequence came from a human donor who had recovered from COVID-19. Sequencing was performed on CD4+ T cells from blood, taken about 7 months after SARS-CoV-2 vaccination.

Here the CDR3 reads CASSYSKRALSYNEQFF. The CDR3, as DNA: TGTGCCAGCAGTTACTCCAAGCGGGCACTCTCCTACAATGAGCAGTTCTTC. The chain employs TRBV6-5 and TRBJ2-1; D may be TRBD2 (6 bases). V lost 0 bases, J lost 0 bases, and 12 bases lay in between. The CDR3 runs 17 residues. Germline V gene sequence: CDR1 MNHEY, CDR2 SVGAGI.